This TCR beta chain was profiled in a study of blood T cell repertoires in COVID-19. Study as a whole: COVID-19 samples collected from the United States, Italy and Spain covered acute and convalescent phases. Sources were T cells, B-cell-depleted T cells, or PBMCs; the material itself was cDNA or gDNA.

CDR3 length: 14 amino acids. Germline trimming cut 5 bases from V and 0 bases from J; bases unmatched to any gene: 4. In germline, CDR1 is ENHRY, CDR2 SYGVKD. The table came from immunoSEQ multiplex PCR; TCRdb's copy has only in-frame clones and leaves some out. This sample carries about 55,000 clones, roughly 80% of them seen once, and the ten largest clones take approximately 6%. The chain carries TRBV10-3 and TRBJ2-7, with TRBD1 matching 7 bases. This receptor was obtained from a human donor in a cohort sampled during active or convalescent COVID-19. Sequencing was performed on peripheral blood. The CDR3 nucleotides read TGTGCCATCAGTCACGGGACAGTCTCCTACGAGCAGTACTTC. Translation: CAISHGTVSYEQYF.